Listed below are T cell receptor beta chains from one sample, sequenced in a study of persistence of HIV-infected CD4 T cells. Antigen specificity for these receptors is unknown. Some clones are missing from TCRdb's copy, which holds only in-frame ones; the method was immunoSEQ multiplex PCR. The sample includes under 20,000 clones, less than 75% of them seen just once. The source was CD4+ T cells sorted from PBMCs after 18-hour stimulation, collected from a patient who received antiretroviral therapy. Receptors originate from an adult woman with HIV who was CMV-seropositive. CDR3s include the opening cysteine and the closing phenylalanine or tryptophan. D genes are given only for firm matches. Rows may omit the clone size; those that give it use once, few, many or a size class.

D: TRBD2
J: TRBJ2-5
V: TRBV2
size: few
CDR3: CASIRGGQETQYF
DNA: TGTGCCAGCATCCGGGGGGGACAAGAGACCCAGTACTTC

D: TRBD1
J: TRBJ2-7
V: TRBV5-6
size: NA
CDR3: CASNVGTGYYEQYF
DNA: TGTGCCAGCAACGTCGGGACAGGGTACTACGAGCAGTACTTC

D: TRBD1
J: TRBJ1-2
V: TRBV6-2/TRBV6-3
size: NA
CDR3: CASSRRDSYGYTF
DNA: TGTGCCAGCAGTCGGAGGGACAGCTATGGCTACACCTTC

D: NA
J: TRBJ2-1
V: TRBV3-1/TRBV3-2
size: NA
CDR3: CASSSGFYNEQFF
DNA: TGTGCCAGCTCCTCGGGGTTTTACAATGAGCAGTTCTTC

D: NA
J: TRBJ1-2
V: TRBV5-1
size: NA
CDR3: CASSLGGADNYGYTF
DNA: TGCGCCAGCAGCTTAGGAGGCGCAGATAACTATGGCTACACCTTC

D: NA
J: TRBJ1-4
V: TRBV5-1
size: once
CDR3: CASRSDGTKEKLFF
DNA: TGCGCCAGCAGATCCGACGGGACGAAGGAAAAACTGTTTTTT

D: NA
J: TRBJ2-1
V: TRBV6-6
size: NA
CDR3: CASSYPSGDNEQFF
DNA: TGTGCCAGCAGTTACCCTTCCGGGGACAATGAGCAGTTCTTC

D: TRBD1
J: TRBJ1-2
V: TRBV25-1
size: NA
CDR3: CASRGTGNYGYTF
DNA: TGTGCCAGCAGAGGGACAGGGAACTATGGCTACACCTTC

D: NA
J: TRBJ1-2
V: TRBV30
size: NA
CDR3: CAWSVPAGTYGYTF
DNA: TGTGCCTGGAGTGTACCCGCCGGGACCTATGGCTACACCTTC

D: TRBD2
J: TRBJ2-1
V: TRBV12-3/TRBV12-4
size: few
CDR3: CASTLSGGDEQFF
DNA: TGTGCCAGCACCCTTAGCGGGGGAGATGAGCAGTTCTTC

D: NA
J: TRBJ1-1
V: TRBV19
size: NA
CDR3: CASRDVRRDTEAFF
DNA: TGTGCCAGTAGAGACGTGAGACGGGACACTGAAGCTTTCTTT

D: TRBD1
J: TRBJ1-2
V: TRBV20-1
size: NA
CDR3: CSATRTGGNDF
DNA: TGCAGTGCTACGAGGACAGGGGGAAATGATTTC

D: NA
J: TRBJ2-1
V: TRBV12-3/TRBV12-4
size: once
CDR3: CASRPTWGEQFF
DNA: TGTGCCAGCAGACCAACTTGGGGTGAGCAGTTCTTC

D: NA
J: TRBJ1-6
V: TRBV5-1
size: once
CDR3: CASGPGVSSPLHF
DNA: TGCGCCAGCGGCCCCGGGGTTAGTTCACCCCTCCACTTT

D: NA
J: TRBJ2-2
V: TRBV5-1
size: few
CDR3: CASKLWGQNTGELFF
DNA: TGCGCCAGCAAGTTGTGGGGGCAGAACACCGGGGAGCTGTTTTTT

D: TRBD1
J: TRBJ2-2
V: TRBV10-1
size: NA
CDR3: CASSEGTVYPTGELFF
DNA: TGCGCCAGCAGTGAGGGGACAGTGTATCCCACCGGGGAGCTGTTTTTT

D: TRBD1
J: TRBJ1-2
V: TRBV19
size: once
CDR3: CASIQRGTGDYGYTF
DNA: TGTGCCAGTATACAGAGGGGAACAGGGGACTATGGCTACACCTTC

D: NA
J: TRBJ1-1
V: TRBV4-1
size: NA
CDR3: CASSRSGANTEAFF
DNA: TGCGCCAGCAGCCGGTCAGGCGCAAACACTGAAGCTTTCTTT

D: TRBD1
J: TRBJ2-7
V: TRBV10-1
size: few
CDR3: CATATGGGSYEQYF
DNA: TGCGCCACCGCGACAGGGGGTGGCTCCTACGAGCAGTACTTC

D: NA
J: TRBJ1-1
V: TRBV7-9
size: NA
CDR3: CASSSAGLGENTEAFF
DNA: TGTGCCAGCAGCTCGGCAGGGTTGGGGGAAAACACTGAAGCTTTCTTT

D: NA
J: TRBJ2-2
V: TRBV11-3
size: NA
CDR3: CASSLMANTGELFF
DNA: TGTGCCAGCAGCTTAATGGCGAACACCGGGGAGCTGTTTTTT

D: NA
J: TRBJ2-7
V: TRBV4-1
size: NA
CDR3: CASSQDTGQTIYEQYF
DNA: TGCGCCAGCAGCCAAGATACCGGACAGACGATCTACGAGCAGTACTTC

D: NA
J: TRBJ1-3
V: TRBV18
size: NA
CDR3: CASSPYRLDSGNTIYF
DNA: TGTGCCAGCTCACCGTACCGTCTAGACTCTGGAAACACCATATATTTT

D: NA
J: TRBJ2-3
V: TRBV28
size: NA
CDR3: CASSPPSTDTQYF
DNA: TGTGCCAGCAGTCCCCCTAGCACAGATACGCAGTATTTT

D: NA
J: TRBJ2-4
V: TRBV18
size: NA
CDR3: CASSPSGRDIQYF
DNA: TGTGCCAGCTCACCTTCAGGGCGTGACATTCAGTACTTC

D: NA
J: TRBJ1-3
V: TRBV13
size: NA
CDR3: CASSLGRGFSGNTIYF
DNA: TGTGCCAGCAGTTTGGGGAGGGGTTTTTCTGGAAACACCATATATTTT

D: NA
J: TRBJ1-5
V: TRBV5-6
size: medium-sized
CDR3: CARNQPQHF
DNA: TGTGCCCGAAATCAGCCCCAGCATTTT

D: TRBD1
J: TRBJ2-1
V: TRBV12-5
size: NA
CDR3: CASAGTAYNEQFF
DNA: TGTGCTAGTGCCGGGACAGCCTACAATGAGCAGTTCTTC

D: TRBD1
J: TRBJ1-1
V: TRBV28
size: NA
CDR3: CASRPPGTGSTEAFF
DNA: TGTGCCAGCAGACCCCCCGGGACAGGGAGCACTGAAGCTTTCTTT

D: NA
J: TRBJ1-3
V: TRBV7-9
size: NA
CDR3: CASSQRPGAVGNTIYF
DNA: TGTGCCAGCAGTCAGCGTCCGGGGGCAGTTGGAAACACCATATATTTT

D: NA
J: TRBJ1-2
V: TRBV18
size: NA
CDR3: CASSPSGGALGDYGYTF
DNA: TGTGCCAGCTCACCTTCCGGTGGGGCTCTGGGTGACTATGGCTACACCTTC

D: TRBD1
J: TRBJ1-2
V: TRBV5-1
size: NA
CDR3: CASSKLAGQGYGYTF
DNA: TGCGCCAGCAGCAAATTAGCGGGACAGGGGTATGGCTACACCTTC

D: TRBD1
J: TRBJ2-5
V: TRBV27
size: NA
CDR3: CASSWTGLQETQYF
DNA: TGTGCCAGCAGTTGGACAGGTCTCCAAGAGACCCAGTACTTC

D: NA
J: TRBJ2-3
V: TRBV6-5
size: NA
CDR3: CATRTSGTDTQYF
DNA: TGTGCCACCCGCACCTCTGGCACAGATACGCAGTATTTT

D: TRBD2
J: TRBJ2-3
V: TRBV5-1
size: few
CDR3: CASSRGLAGTTDTQYF
DNA: TGCGCCAGCAGCCGCGGACTAGCGGGGACCACAGATACGCAGTATTTT